This passage covers 29 T cell receptor beta chains from one sample sequenced in a study of CD4 T cells in relation to SARS-CoV-2 and coronaviruses. Repertoires were generated with immunoSEQ multiplex PCR, while TCRdb's copy carries only in-frame clones and drops some. The sample has some 69,000 clones; 94% are singletons. The unexposed donors gave CD4+ T cells in 2011-2018, prior to COVID-19. The sequenced material came from naive CD4+ T cells from PBMCs. The subset is: naive CD4+ T cells isolated by negative enrichment. These receptors originate from a human donor in good health.

The chain links TRBV7-2 to TRBJ2-7; D is ambiguous. Trimming stripped 2 bases from V and 7 bases from J, with 6 bases between. This CDR3 is built from 11 residues. CDR1 and CDR2 from the germline V gene are SGHTA and FQGNSA. The CDR3 protein is CASSLRTEQYF. The CDR3 nucleotides are TGTGCCAGCAGCTTACGCACAGAGCAGTACTTC.

This chain joins TRBV19 and TRBJ1-1, with unresolved D. Trimming took 0 bases from V and 8 from J, leaving 16 bases between them. The CDR3 length is 15 residues. Germline V gene lookup returns CDR1 LNHDA and CDR2 SQIVND (reference sequence). DNA for the CDR3: TGTGCCAGTAGTATAGATAGTAGGATTCAAACAGAAGCTTTCTTT. It encodes CASSIDSRIQTEAFF.

The chain employs TRBV5-1 and TRBJ2-1; the match to TRBD2 covers 11 bases. The J segment lost 5 bases and the V segment lost 5 bases, leaving 6 bases of the junction unmatched. The V gene's germline CDR1 is SGHRS and CDR2 YFSETQ. The CDR3 loop spans 15 amino acids. In nucleotides, the CDR3 is TGCGCCAGCAGATCCGGGACTAGCGGCAACAATGAGCAGTTCTTC. Translated: CASRSGTSGNNEQFF. Based on the CDR3 plus reference TRBV5-1 and TRBJ2-1, the full variable domain is KAGVTQTPRYLIKTRGQQVTLSCSPISGHRSVSWYQQTPGQGLQFLFEYFSETQRNKGNFPGRFSGRQFSNSRSEMNVSTLELGDSALYLCASRSGTSGNNEQFFGPGTRLTVL.

The chain links TRBV18 to TRBJ2-5, with no clear D. The CDR3 runs 11 residues. The germline V gene encodes CDR1 KGHSH and CDR2 LQKENI. Trimming took off 3 bases at V and 3 bases at J, with 2 bases between the two ends. CDR3 in amino acids: CASSPKETQYF. The CDR3 region has the DNA TGTGCCAGCTCACCCAAAGAGACCCAGTACTTC.

This sequence joins TRBV28 and TRBJ2-4; D is unresolved. CDR1 MDHEN and CDR2 SYDVKM come from the germline V gene. The CDR3 runs 12 residues. Trimming removed 4 bases at V and 9 bases at J, with 10 bases between. This chain's CDR3 is CASSSSLVIQYF. The CDR3 nucleotides read TGTGCCAGCAGTTCCTCCCTCGTCATTCAGTACTTC.

This sequence joins TRBV24-1 and TRBJ2-3, with D tentatively TRBD1 (5 bases). V was trimmed by 5 bases and J by 2 bases, leaving 13 bases between them. Germline CDR1 KGHDR, CDR2 SFDVKD. CDR3 length: 15 residues. The CDR3 reads CATSGAGQPTDTQYF. Written as DNA, the CDR3 is TGTGCCACCAGTGGGGCAGGGCAACCCACAGATACGCAGTATTTT.

This chain joins TRBV30 and TRBJ1-5; maybe TRBD1 (6 bases). V lost 1 base to trimming and J lost 6 bases, with 16 bases between them. Germline-derived CDR1 and CDR2 are GTSNPN and SVGIG (reference sequence). This CDR3 region has 15 residues. CDR3 loop: CAWSDSGGASQPQHF. CDR3 nucleotide sequence: TGTGCCTGGAGTGACTCGGGGGGGGCGAGTCAGCCCCAGCATTTT.

This rearrangement joins TRBV19 to TRBJ2-1; D might be TRBD1 or TRBD2, each matching 6 bases. This CDR3 spans 14 amino acids. V lost 6 bases, J lost 3 bases, and 12 bases lay in between. The germline CDR1 and CDR2 sequences are LNHDA and SQIVND (reference sequence). The CDR3 coding sequence is TGTGCCAGTAGCGGGGGCAAAGGCTACAATGAGCAGTTCTTC. Amino acid sequence: CASSGGKGYNEQFF.

The chain employs TRBV28 and TRBJ1-4, with D unclear. CDR3 length: 15 residues. Germline V lookup: CDR1 MDHEN, CDR2 SYDVKM. Trimming shortened V by 5 bases and J by 6 bases, and 16 bases separated the two germline ends. In DNA form, the CDR3 reads TGTGCCAGCAGTATACTCGGCAGTTTTTATGAAAAACTGTTTTTT. This translates into CASSILGSFYEKLFF. The entire variable domain, with the rest obtained from reference TRBV28 and TRBJ1-4, is as follows: DVKVTQSSRYLVKRTGEKVFLECVQDMDHENMFWYRQDPGLGLRLIYFSYDVKMKEKGDIPEGYSVSREKKERFSLILESASTNQTSMYLCASSILGSFYEKLFFGSGTQLSVL.

The V and J genes are TRBV6-5 and TRBJ2-6; D call uncertain. The CDR3 runs to 15 residues. Germline V gene lookup returns CDR1 MNHEY and CDR2 SVGAGI. V gave up 6 bases and J gave up 2 bases, with 11 bases separating them. DNA for the CDR3: TGTGCCAGCAGCCATAGGTTGACTGGGGCCAACGTCCTGACTTTC. Its translation: CASSHRLTGANVLTF.

The chain employs TRBV19 and TRBJ2-7, with D maybe TRBD2 (5 bases). The germline gives CDR1 LNHDA, CDR2 SQIVND (reference sequence). Trimming removed 6 bases from V and 1 base from J, with 13 bases in between. The CDR3 loop spans 14 amino acids. The CDR3 DNA is TGTGCCAGTAGATCGGTCCGAGGGTCCTACGAGCAGTACTTC. Protein product: CASRSVRGSYEQYF.

This clone appeared a single time. The chain is built from TRBV7-3 and TRBJ2-7, with 9 bases matching TRBD2. The J segment lost 7 bases and the V segment lost 2 bases, leaving 6 bases of the junction unmatched. CDR3 length: 14 residues. Germline V lookup: CDR1 SGHTA, CDR2 FQGTGA. CDR3 in DNA: TGTGCCAGCAGCTTAGCGGGAGGGCCAGGGGAGCAGTACTTC. Its translation is CASSLAGGPGEQYF.

The chain joins TRBV5-1 to TRBJ2-7; tentative D call: TRBD1 (5 bases). V lost 1 base, J lost 5 bases, and 22 bases lay in between. This CDR3 comprises 17 residues. Germline assignment: CDR1 SGHRS and CDR2 YFSETQ. CDR3 loop: CASSLKLVAGLRDEQYF. CDR3 DNA: TGCGCCAGCAGCTTGAAATTAGTGGCAGGGTTAAGGGACGAGCAGTACTTC.

The V gene is TRBV7-2, the J gene TRBJ2-6, with a possible D match to TRBD1 (5 bases). The CDR3 is 15 amino acids. Trimming removed 5 bases from V and 2 bases from J, with 10 bases in between. Germline CDR1 reads SGHTA; CDR2 reads FQGNSA. The DNA of the CDR3 is TGTGCCAGCAGCCCCCAGGGTACTGGGGCCAACGTCCTGACTTTC. Protein product: CASSPQGTGANVLTF.

The sample holds one count of this clone. The chain uses TRBV14 and TRBJ1-5; no firm D call. Germline V lookup: CDR1 SGHDN, CDR2 FVKESK. Trimming stripped 3 bases from V and 8 bases from J, with 11 bases between. The CDR3 covers 13 residues. The CDR3 protein is CASSQQLGEPQHF. The CDR3 nucleotides read TGTGCCAGCAGCCAGCAACTAGGAGAGCCCCAGCATTTT.

The chain is built from TRBV24-1 and TRBJ2-5; TRBD2 agrees at 9 bases. The CDR3 loop spans 16 amino acids. V lost 3 bases, J lost 3 bases, and 7 bases stayed unmatched. CDR1 and CDR2 from the germline V gene are KGHDR and SFDVKD. The CDR3 sequence: CATSDPTSGSEETQYF. In DNA, the CDR3 is TGTGCCACCAGTGATCCTACTAGCGGGTCAGAAGAGACCCAGTACTTC.

CDR3 loop: CASSEINTGYEQYF. For the CDR3, the DNA is TGCGCCAGCAGCGAAATTAACACAGGGTACGAGCAGTACTTC. The chain uses TRBV5-1 and TRBJ2-7; possible D gene TRBD1, 6 bases. The V gene's germline CDR1 is SGHRS and CDR2 YFSETQ. There are 14 residues in the CDR3. The V end lost 4 bases, the J end lost 4 bases, and 15 bases lay between the germline ends.

V usage is TRBV24-1 and J usage is TRBJ2-2, with D tentatively TRBD1 (5 bases). The CDR3 length is 16 residues. V lost 6 bases and J 2 bases, leaving 15 bases between the germline ends. CDR1 and CDR2 from the germline V gene are KGHDR and SFDVKD. The chain's CDR3 is CATSRDRQSNTGELFF. CDR3 in DNA: TGTGCCACCAGTCGAGACAGACAATCTAACACCGGGGAGCTGTTTTTT.

This sequence joins TRBV28 and TRBJ1-2, with no clear D. This CDR3 comprises 15 residues. Germline V gene data show CDR1 as MDHEN and CDR2 as SYDVKM. V shed 4 bases and J shed 2 bases, with 14 bases lying between them. In DNA, the CDR3 is TGTGCCAGCAGTTCCCCCCGCGGGTGGAACTATGGCTACACCTTC. Amino acids: CASSSPRGWNYGYTF.

This clone was detected only a few times. J is TRBJ1-6 and V is TRBV14; D is possibly TRBD1 (5 bases). The germline gives CDR1 SGHDN, CDR2 FVKESK. V lost 3 bases, J lost 10 bases, and 16 bases lay in between. The CDR3 loop spans 15 amino acids. The CDR3: CASSQDGAGFSPLHF. CDR3 nucleotides: TGTGCCAGCAGCCAGGACGGGGCGGGTTTCTCACCCCTCCACTTT. The variable domain in full, completed from reference TRBV14 and TRBJ1-6, reads EAGVTQFPSHSVIEKGQTVTLRCDPISGHDNLYWYRRVMGKEIKFLLHFVKESKQDESGMPNNRFLAERTGGTYSTLKVQPAELEDSGVYFCASSQDGAGFSPLHFGNGTRLTVT.

The chain uses TRBV28 and TRBJ1-2, with 10 bases matching TRBD1. J lost 2 bases, V lost 6 bases, and 3 bases had no gene match. The CDR3 loop spans 14 amino acids. Per the germline V gene, CDR1 is MDHEN and CDR2 is SYDVKM. Written as DNA, the CDR3 is TGTGCCAGCAGGACGGGACAGGGGAACTATGGCTACACCTTC. Amino acids: CASRTGQGNYGYTF.

V and J are TRBV28 and TRBJ2-3, with TRBD1 matching over 11 bases. This CDR3 contains 17 residues. Germline V gene data show CDR1 as MDHEN and CDR2 as SYDVKM. J gave up 5 bases and V 3 bases, and 10 bases lay outside the gene matches. The CDR3 loop is CASSFLRTGGVGDTQYF. Here the CDR3 DNA reads TGTGCCAGCAGTTTCCTTAGGACAGGGGGCGTCGGAGATACGCAGTATTTT.

The chain couples TRBV27 to TRBJ1-6; the match to TRBD1 covers 7 bases. Trimming cost V 6 bases and J 4 bases; bases outside gene matches: 6. The CDR3 length is 15 residues. CDR1 and CDR2 (germline): MNHEY, SMNVEV (reference sequence). The CDR3 region has the DNA TGTGCCAGCAGGGACGGGACAGATTATAATTCACCCCTCCACTTT. Its translation is CASRDGTDYNSPLHF.

The gene calls are TRBV7-8 and TRBJ1-1; maybe TRBD1 (5 bases). The CDR3 length is 14 residues. The germline V gene encodes CDR1 SGHVS and CDR2 FQNEAQ. V was clipped by 2 bases and J by 8 bases, with 15 bases between them. CDR3 protein: CASSLRGEGTEAFF. For the CDR3, the DNA is TGTGCCAGCAGCTTACGAGGGGAGGGTACGGAAGCTTTCTTT.

CDR3 protein: CASSSKAGTSYNEQFF. The CDR3, as DNA: TGTGCCAGCAGCTCAAAAGCGGGAACCTCCTACAATGAGCAGTTCTTC. The genes are TRBV5-6 and TRBJ2-1, with 7 bases that match TRBD2. The CDR3 spans 16 residues. Germline-derived CDR1 and CDR2 are SGHDT and YYEEEE. With V trimmed by 3 bases and J by 0 bases, 6 bases remained unmatched.

In this sample, this clone turned up once. This chain's CDR3 is CASSPGVVDTQYF. In DNA form, the CDR3 reads TGTGCCAGCAGCCCCGGGGTCGTGGATACGCAGTATTTT. The gene calls are TRBV6-2 or TRBV6-3 and TRBJ2-3, with D maybe TRBD2 (5 bases). CDR1 and CDR2 from the germline V gene are MNHEY and SVGEGT. V lost 6 bases and J lost 6, with 13 bases in between. This CDR3 is built from 13 residues.

This chain uses TRBV5-5 with TRBJ1-1; perhaps TRBD1 as D (6 bases). The CDR3 runs 15 residues. The V gene's germline CDR1 is SGHKS and CDR2 YYEKEE (reference sequence). Between the trimmed V and J ends, which lost 3 bases and 6 bases, there was a span of 18 bases. The DNA for the CDR3 is TGTGCCAGCAGCTCCGATGGGGGGCCGGCTGCTGAAGCTTTCTTT. It codes for CASSSDGGPAAEAFF.

The chain is built from TRBV7-2 and TRBJ1-2, with TRBD1 matching 7 bases. Looked up from germline, CDR1 is SGHTA and CDR2 is FQGNSA. The CDR3 length is 15 residues. With V trimmed by 0 bases and J by 3 bases, 4 bases remained unmatched. The CDR3 region is CASSLAYTGDYGYTF. DNA for the CDR3: TGTGCCAGCAGCTTAGCCTATACAGGGGACTATGGCTACACCTTC.

The chain links TRBV3-1 (or the pseudogene TRBV3-2) to TRBJ2-7; 10 bases agree with TRBD1. Germline CDR1 LGHDT, CDR2 YNNKEL (reference sequence). The CDR3 runs to 14 residues. V dropped 2 bases and J dropped 5; count of bases not matched to a gene: 3. The CDR3 coding sequence is TGTGCCAGCAGCCAACGACAGGGGGCTGACGAGCAGTACTTC. Translation gives CASSQRQGADEQYF.